The TCR beta chain described here comes from a study of Ad26.COV2.S vaccination and SARS-CoV-2 variants (dated by TCRdb to the early 2020s). In the study overall: Vaccine-arm donors were drawn from COV1001, a multicentre, randomized, double-blind, placebo-controlled phase I-IIa trial of Ad26.COV2.S in healthy adults. Ad26.COV2.S was administered intramuscularly at 5 x 10^10 or 1 x 10^11 viral particles, either as a single shot or as two shots given 56 days apart. The specificity and breadth of SARS-CoV-2-reactive T cell receptors after Ad26.COV2.S vaccination were assessed by TCRbeta repertoire sequencing. The TCR-sequenced set comprised around 32 samples: 19 Ad26.COV2.S vaccine recipients, 5 placebo recipients and 8 SARS-CoV-2 convalescent individuals. Participants in the trial were split at random into five groups of five each, receiving low-dose or high-dose Ad26.COV2.S once or twice, or else placebo on both occasions. Investigators did not know the trial group allocation while performing experiments and assessing outcomes. Results the study describes overall, beyond this receptor: Comparable non-spike TCR breadth was observed between vaccine and placebo recipients, consistent with only spike being contained in the vaccine. Higher spike-specific TCR breadth was observed in Ad26.COV2.S recipients than in placebo recipients (P = 0.0014). Comparing responses between vaccine doses or regimens was not something the study was powered to do. After vaccination, spike-specific CD8+ and CD4+ T cell responses were reported to show substantial breadth. The authors noted that total T cell responses may have been underestimated by the TCR breadth and depth analyses.

The immunoSEQ Assay was the method used to sequence TCRbeta CDR3 regions. After extraction, genomic DNA underwent amplification by bias-controlled multiplex PCR, followed by high-throughput sequencing. For the original study's pipeline: To quantify the absolute abundance of every unique TCRbeta CDR3 region, sequences were collapsed and filtered. T cell fraction was estimated by normalizing TCRbeta template counts to usable DNA, which was measured by amplifying reference genes present in all nucleated cells. Repertoire TCRs were annotated as SARS-CoV-2-specific by exact matching of V gene, CDR3 amino acid sequence and J gene to a known reactive TCR set. MIRA supplied the reference SARS-CoV-2 TCR set, which was filtered for enrichment in COVID-19-positive ImmuneCODE repertoires so that public or cross-reactive TCRs were removed. Drawing on the MIRA antigens, annotated TCRs were analysed further at the level of specific ORF or position within ORF. Breadth was defined as annotated unique rearrangements over total unique productive rearrangements; depth was the summed frequency of those rearrangements. Group comparisons of TCR breadth used two-sided Wilcoxon rank-sum tests. The table comes from immuneACCESS by way of TCRdb, which keeps in-frame sequences with V and J called. Part of the clones is missing from these tables; in studies checked, under half for an unresolved V gene and the rest for unknown reasons. The D gene and trimming were derived from the DNA, and the V and J assignments and clone size from that table. For this sample there are roughly 390,000 clones; about 85% appear just once. 3.5% of the sample is taken by the ten largest.

Of note for this clone: The antigen it recognizes is unknown. Base qualities are not at hand, and no much larger clone is one base apart.

Reading the label with the study, this specimen's treatment or condition is: 15 to 20 received Ad26.COV2.S at low or high dose, single or two shots; several received placebo; per-sample allocation not given. Repertoires of vaccine and placebo recipients were sequenced from samples taken on day 63 after the first injection. In Cohort 1b, 20 to 25 adults aged 18-55 years were enrolled at a single site in Boston, USA, between 29 July and 7 August 2020. Ad26.COV2.S was a replication-incompetent adenovirus type 26 vector that expressed a prefusion-stabilized SARS-CoV-2 spike protein derived from the original Wuhan strain. CDR1 and CDR2 were assigned from the germline V gene as SGHVS and FQNEAQ. At the junction V is shortened by 5 bases and J by 0 bases, with 11 bases in between. The cysteine opens and the phenylalanine closes a CDR3 of 15 amino acids. The CDR3 DNA has 45 bases and is translated from base 1.

The receptor comes from a person aged 18-65 years who received the Ad26.COV2.S COVID-19 vaccine or a placebo. The rearrangement combines TRBV7-8 with TRBJ2-1; TRBD1 is possibly the D segment (5 matching bases). The specimen was peripheral blood, collected in a trial of Ad26.COV2.S vaccine versus placebo. The CDR3 protein is CASSRDRSSYNEQFF. The DNA is TGTGCCAGCAGCCGTGACAGAAGCTCCTACAATGAGCAGTTCTTC.